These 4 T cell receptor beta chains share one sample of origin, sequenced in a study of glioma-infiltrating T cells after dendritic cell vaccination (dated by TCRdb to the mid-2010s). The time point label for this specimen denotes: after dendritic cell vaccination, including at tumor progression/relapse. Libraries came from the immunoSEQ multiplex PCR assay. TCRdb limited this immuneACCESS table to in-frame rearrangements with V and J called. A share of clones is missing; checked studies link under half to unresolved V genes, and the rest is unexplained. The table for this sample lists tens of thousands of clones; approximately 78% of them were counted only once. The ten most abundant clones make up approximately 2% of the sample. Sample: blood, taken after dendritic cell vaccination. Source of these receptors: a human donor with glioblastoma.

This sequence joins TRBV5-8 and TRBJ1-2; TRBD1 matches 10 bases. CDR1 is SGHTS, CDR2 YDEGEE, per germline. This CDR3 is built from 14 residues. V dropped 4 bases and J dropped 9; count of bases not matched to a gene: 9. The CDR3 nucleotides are TGTGCCAGCAGCCTGGGACAGGGGCCCTACAGCTACACCTTC. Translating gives CASSLGQGPYSYTF.

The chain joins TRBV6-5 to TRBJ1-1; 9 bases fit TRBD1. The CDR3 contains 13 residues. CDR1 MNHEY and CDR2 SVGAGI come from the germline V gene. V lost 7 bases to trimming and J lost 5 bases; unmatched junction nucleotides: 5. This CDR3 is CASNRQGETEAFF. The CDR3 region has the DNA TGTGCCAGCAACCGACAGGGGGAGACTGAAGCTTTCTTT.

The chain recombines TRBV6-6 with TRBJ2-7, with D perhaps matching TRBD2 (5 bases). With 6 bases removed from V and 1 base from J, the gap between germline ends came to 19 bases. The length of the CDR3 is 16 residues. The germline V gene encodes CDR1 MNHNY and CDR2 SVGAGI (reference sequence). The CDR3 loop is CASREVRPPGSYEQYF. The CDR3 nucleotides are TGTGCCAGCAGGGAGGTGAGGCCCCCTGGGTCCTACGAGCAGTACTTC.

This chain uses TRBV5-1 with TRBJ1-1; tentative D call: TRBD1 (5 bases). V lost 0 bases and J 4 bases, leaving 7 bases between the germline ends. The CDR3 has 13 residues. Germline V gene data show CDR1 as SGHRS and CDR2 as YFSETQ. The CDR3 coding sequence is TGCGCCAGCAGCTTGGATGGGGCCACTGAAGCTTTCTTT. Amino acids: CASSLDGATEAFF.